This section outlines one T cell receptor (beta chain) sequence together with its context. The antigen remains undetermined. A multiplex PCR was run with 60 Vbeta primers and 13 Jbeta primers. Assay: immunoSEQ multiplex PCR; the TCRdb copy retains only in-frame clones and omits some. Counted here are 120,000 to 150,000 clones, 60% to 85% occurring once; the ten biggest clones make up 2.8%. This specimen belongs to a study of cytomegalovirus exposure and HLA in healthy donors. Study as a whole: From approximately 170 million T cells, an earlier analysis saw 117 million unique TCR beta sequences.

V lost 8 bases, J lost 2 bases, and 6 bases stayed unmatched. Germline assignment: CDR1 MNHEY and CDR2 SVGAGI. The CDR3 is 15 amino acids. Study-level results: The classifier reportedly diagnosed cytomegalovirus status with high sensitivity and specificity. CMV serostatus was the sole immune exposure information available.

The J gene is TRBJ2-1, the V gene TRBV6-5, with 10 bases aligning to TRBD2. This receptor was taken from a male donor in good health and CMV-seronegative. Material: PBMCs. For the CDR3, the DNA is TGTGCCAGCTGGAGGACTAGCGGTGCCTACAATGAGCAGTTCTTC. Translating it yields CASWRTSGAYNEQFF.